The subject of this entry is one TCR beta chain. Its target is not known. Hyperthyroidism had been newly diagnosed in patients aged 18 to 65, and its duration was under 2 months. Thyroid ultrasound, orbital computed tomography, clinical symptoms, and serum thyroxine and TRAb underpinned diagnoses. TCR beta CDR3 regions were amplified from RNA. Initially, a first-round RT-PCR of the TCR CDR3 employed the HTBI primer set. TCRdb called the multiplex PCR reads again in MiXCR, with one record for every CDR3 protein. The sample yields a few hundred thousand distinct CDR3 sequences, 20% to 30% seen once. The CDR3 spans 13 residues. CDR1 is KGHDR, CDR2 SFDVKD, per germline. The ends were cut back, 8 bases at V and 7 bases at J, with 14 bases in the middle. The record originates from a study of T cells in Graves' hyperthyroidism and ophthalmopathy. Study-wide context: Peripheral blood was obtained at initial diagnosis, preceding any treatment. General observations from the study: A 13 V-J signature model discriminated ophthalmopathy versus stable hyperthyroidism.

The clonotype was recovered from a man in his fifties with Graves' hyperthyroidism. The sample consisted of blood. The V and J genes are TRBV24-1 and TRBJ2-1; D is possibly TRBD1 (5 bases). DNA for the CDR3: TGTGCCACCACCGATTTTAGGGGTAATGAGCAGTTCTTC. Its translation is CATTDFRGNEQFF.